A single count supports the clone carrying this T cell receptor (beta chain). This record belongs to a study of PD-L1 blockade in urothelial cancer. Study as a whole: From 2014, patients received atezolizumab, given as 1,200 mg intravenously every 3 weeks. Specimens of blood held a median count of approximately 150,000 T cells.

Described time point: peripheral blood 6 weeks after treatment start. Patients' urothelial carcinoma was locally advanced or metastatic. The germline V gene encodes CDR1 SGHTS and CDR2 YDEGEE. The CDR3 sequence is 15 residues long. V was pared by 4 bases and J by 7 bases, with 11 bases of the junction left unmatched. Assay used: immunoSEQ multiplex PCR; TCRdb lists only in-frame clones, some missing. The table lists tens of thousands of clones, around 93% of them singletons. The V and J genes are TRBV5-8 and TRBJ1-2, with TRBD1 identical over 9 bases. The sequenced sample was PBMCs, obtained around atezolizumab (anti-PD-L1) treatment. The TCR sequence derives from a woman older than 75 with urothelial cancer. The CDR3 region is CASSRLQGQGGGYTF. The CDR3 nucleotides are TGTGCCAGCAGCCGCCTACAGGGACAGGGCGGTGGCTACACCTTC.